This T cell receptor (beta chain) was profiled in a study of T cells in Graves' hyperthyroidism and ophthalmopathy. Overall study findings and caveats: Classification by a 13 V-J model distinguished ophthalmopathy from stable hyperthyroidism. Researchers found most expanded thyroid clonotypes above 0.001 in blood as well.

This clonotype was found a few times. No antigen is known for it. There were TCR beta CDR3 regions amplified from RNA transcripts. Researchers ran a first-round RT-PCR on the TCR CDR3 using the HTBI primer set. TCRdb re-derived calls from the multiplex PCR reads in MiXCR, one entry per CDR3 protein. The sample includes 500,000 to 600,000 distinct CDR3 sequences, 46% seen only once; the top ten take around 8%. CDR3 size: 15 residues. This chain joins TRBV3-2 and TRBJ1-2. TRBV3-2 is designated a pseudogene. The TCR comes from a woman under 30 with Graves' hyperthyroidism. The sample was peripheral blood or thyroid tissue (not recorded which). The CDR3 coding sequence is TGTGCCAGCAGCCAAGAAGGGAACAGTGACTATGGCTACACCTTC. Translation gives CASSQEGNSDYGYTF.